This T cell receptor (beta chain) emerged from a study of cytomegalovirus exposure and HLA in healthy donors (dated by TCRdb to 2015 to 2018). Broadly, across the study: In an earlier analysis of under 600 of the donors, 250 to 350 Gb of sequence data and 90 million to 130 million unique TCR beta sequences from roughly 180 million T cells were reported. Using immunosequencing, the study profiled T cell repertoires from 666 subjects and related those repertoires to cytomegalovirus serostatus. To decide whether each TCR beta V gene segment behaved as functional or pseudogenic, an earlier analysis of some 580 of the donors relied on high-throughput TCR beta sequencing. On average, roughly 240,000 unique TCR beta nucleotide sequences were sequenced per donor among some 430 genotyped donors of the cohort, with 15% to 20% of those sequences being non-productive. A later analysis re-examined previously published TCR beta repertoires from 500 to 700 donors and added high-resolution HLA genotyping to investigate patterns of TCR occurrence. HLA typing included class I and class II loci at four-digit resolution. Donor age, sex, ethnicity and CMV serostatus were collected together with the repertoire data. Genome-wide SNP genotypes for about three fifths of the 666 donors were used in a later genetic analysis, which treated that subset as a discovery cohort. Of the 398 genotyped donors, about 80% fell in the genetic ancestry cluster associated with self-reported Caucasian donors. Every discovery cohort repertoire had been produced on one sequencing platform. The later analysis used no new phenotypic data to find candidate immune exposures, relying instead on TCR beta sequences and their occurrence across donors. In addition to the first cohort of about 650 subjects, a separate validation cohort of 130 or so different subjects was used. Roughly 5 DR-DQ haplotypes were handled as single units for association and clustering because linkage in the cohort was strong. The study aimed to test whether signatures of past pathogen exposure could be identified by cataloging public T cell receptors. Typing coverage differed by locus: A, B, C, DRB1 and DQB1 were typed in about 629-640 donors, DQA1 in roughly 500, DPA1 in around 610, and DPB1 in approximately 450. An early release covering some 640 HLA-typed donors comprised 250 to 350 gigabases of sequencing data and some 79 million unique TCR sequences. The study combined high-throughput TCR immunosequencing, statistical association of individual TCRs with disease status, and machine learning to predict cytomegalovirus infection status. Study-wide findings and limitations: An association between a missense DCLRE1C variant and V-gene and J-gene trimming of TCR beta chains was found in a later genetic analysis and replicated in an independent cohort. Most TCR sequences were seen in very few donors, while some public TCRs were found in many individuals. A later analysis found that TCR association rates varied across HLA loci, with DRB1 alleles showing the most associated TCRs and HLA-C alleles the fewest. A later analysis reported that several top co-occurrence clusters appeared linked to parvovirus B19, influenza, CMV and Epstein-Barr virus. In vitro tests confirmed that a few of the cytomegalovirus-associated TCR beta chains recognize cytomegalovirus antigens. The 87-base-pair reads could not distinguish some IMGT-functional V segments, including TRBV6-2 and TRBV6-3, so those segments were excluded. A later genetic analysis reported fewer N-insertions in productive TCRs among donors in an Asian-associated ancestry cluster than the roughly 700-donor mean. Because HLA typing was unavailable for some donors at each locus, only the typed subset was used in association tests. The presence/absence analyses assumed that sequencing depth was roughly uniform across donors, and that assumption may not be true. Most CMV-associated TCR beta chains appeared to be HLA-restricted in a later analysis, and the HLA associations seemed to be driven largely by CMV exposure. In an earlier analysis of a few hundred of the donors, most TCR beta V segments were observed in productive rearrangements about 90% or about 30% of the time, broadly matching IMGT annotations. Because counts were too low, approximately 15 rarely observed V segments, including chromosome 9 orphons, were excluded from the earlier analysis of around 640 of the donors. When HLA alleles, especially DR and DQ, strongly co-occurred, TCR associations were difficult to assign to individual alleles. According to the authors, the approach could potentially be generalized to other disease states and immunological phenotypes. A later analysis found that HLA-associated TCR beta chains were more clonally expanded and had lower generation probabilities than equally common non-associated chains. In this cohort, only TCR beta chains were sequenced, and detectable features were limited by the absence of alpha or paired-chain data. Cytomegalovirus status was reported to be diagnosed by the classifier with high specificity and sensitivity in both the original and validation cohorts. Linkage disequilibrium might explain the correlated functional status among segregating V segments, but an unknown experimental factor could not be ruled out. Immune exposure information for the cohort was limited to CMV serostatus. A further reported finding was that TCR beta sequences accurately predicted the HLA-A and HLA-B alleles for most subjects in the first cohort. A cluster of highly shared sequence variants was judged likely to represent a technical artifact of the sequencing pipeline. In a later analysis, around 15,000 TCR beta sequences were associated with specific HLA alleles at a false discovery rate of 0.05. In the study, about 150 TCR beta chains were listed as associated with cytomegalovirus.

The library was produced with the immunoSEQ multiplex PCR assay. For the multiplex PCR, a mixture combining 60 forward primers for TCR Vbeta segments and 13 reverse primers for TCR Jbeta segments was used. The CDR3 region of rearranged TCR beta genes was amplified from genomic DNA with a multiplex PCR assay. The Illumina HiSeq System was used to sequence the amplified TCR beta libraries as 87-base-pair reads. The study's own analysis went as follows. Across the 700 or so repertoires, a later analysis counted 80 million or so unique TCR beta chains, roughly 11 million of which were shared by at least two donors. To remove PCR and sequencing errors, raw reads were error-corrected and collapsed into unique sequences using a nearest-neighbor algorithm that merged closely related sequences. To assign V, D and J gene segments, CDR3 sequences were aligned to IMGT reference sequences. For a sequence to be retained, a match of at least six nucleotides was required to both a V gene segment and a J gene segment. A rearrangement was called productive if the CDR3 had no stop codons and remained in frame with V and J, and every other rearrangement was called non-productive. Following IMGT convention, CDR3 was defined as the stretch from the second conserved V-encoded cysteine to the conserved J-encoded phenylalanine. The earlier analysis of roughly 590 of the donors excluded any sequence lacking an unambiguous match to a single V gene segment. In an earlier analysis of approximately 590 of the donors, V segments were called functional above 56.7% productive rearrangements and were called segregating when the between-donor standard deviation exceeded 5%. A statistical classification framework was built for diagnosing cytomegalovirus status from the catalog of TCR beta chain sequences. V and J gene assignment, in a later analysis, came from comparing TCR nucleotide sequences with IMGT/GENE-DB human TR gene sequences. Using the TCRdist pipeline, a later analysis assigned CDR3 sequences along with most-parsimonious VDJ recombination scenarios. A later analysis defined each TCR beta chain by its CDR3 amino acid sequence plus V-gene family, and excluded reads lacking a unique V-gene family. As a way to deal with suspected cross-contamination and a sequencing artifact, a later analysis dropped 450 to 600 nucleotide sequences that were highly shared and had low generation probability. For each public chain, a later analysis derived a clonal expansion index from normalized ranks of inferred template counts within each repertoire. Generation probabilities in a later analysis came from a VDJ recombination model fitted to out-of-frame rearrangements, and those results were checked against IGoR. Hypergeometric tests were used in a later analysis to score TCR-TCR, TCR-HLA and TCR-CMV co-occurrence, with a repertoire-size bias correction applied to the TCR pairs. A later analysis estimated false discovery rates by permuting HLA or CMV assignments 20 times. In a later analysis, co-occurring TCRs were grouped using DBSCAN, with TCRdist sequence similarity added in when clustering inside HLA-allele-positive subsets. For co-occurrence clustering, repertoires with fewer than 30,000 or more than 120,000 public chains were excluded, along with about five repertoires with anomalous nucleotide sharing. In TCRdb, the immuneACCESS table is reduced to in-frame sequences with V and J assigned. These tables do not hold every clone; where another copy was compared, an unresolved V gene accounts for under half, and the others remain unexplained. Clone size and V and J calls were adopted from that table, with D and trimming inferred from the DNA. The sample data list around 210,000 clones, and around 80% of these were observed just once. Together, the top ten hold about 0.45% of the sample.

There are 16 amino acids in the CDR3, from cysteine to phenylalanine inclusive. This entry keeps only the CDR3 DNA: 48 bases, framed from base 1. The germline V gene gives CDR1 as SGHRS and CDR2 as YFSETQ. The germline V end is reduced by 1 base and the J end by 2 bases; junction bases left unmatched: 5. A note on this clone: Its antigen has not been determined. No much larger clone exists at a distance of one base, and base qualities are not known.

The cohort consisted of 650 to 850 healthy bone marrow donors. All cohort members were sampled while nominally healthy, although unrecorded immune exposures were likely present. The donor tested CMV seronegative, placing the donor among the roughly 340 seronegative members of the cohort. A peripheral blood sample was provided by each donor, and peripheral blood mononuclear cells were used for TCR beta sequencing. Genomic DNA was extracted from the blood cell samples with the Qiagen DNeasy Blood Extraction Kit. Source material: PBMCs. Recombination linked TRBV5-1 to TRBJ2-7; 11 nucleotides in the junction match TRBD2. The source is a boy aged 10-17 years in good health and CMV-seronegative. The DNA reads TGCGCCAGCAGCTTGACTAGCGGGAGTCTGACCTACGAGCAGTACTTC. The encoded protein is CASSLTSGSLTYEQYF.